This T cell receptor (beta chain) came from a study of identical twins. TCRdb reprocessed the 5' RACE reads with MiXCR, giving one entry per CDR3 protein. The sample contains around 1.7 million distinct CDR3 sequences, around a third of which appear only once. This clonotype turned up a few times. Germline V lookup: CDR1 MGHRA, CDR2 YSYEKL. The CDR3 is 17 amino acids. Germline trimming cut 4 bases from V and 0 bases from J; bases unmatched to any gene: 7. The receptor comes from a newborn girl in good health. V is TRBV4-1 and J is TRBJ1-4; TRBD1 aligns across 8 bases. The specimen sequenced was cord blood. Written as DNA, the CDR3 is TGCGCCAGCAGCCGATGGACAGGGACGGCAACTAATGAAAAACTGTTTTTT. As protein: CASSRWTGTATNEKLFF.